A single sample gave rise to the 16 T cell receptor beta chains below, sequenced in a study of T cells in localized non-small cell lung cancer. Clones were read by immunoSEQ multiplex PCR, and TCRdb kept only the in-frame ones, dropping some. The sample lists about 72,000 clones; about four fifths were seen once. Material: peripheral blood, obtained before any cancer treatment. All receptors come from a female donor of 60 years or more with stage I lung adenocarcinoma.

This clone has just one count. This chain links TRBV18 with TRBJ1-1, with TRBD1 as a possible D gene (5 bases). CDR3 length: 14 residues. Germline V gene lookup returns CDR1 KGHSH and CDR2 LQKENI. Trimming left V 3 bases short and J 4 bases short, with 12 bases between. The CDR3 loop reads CASSPIQGATEAFF. The DNA for the CDR3 is TGTGCCAGCTCACCTATTCAAGGGGCCACTGAAGCTTTCTTT.

The chain joins TRBV6-4 to TRBJ2-1; the D is unclear. The CDR3 is made up of 13 amino acids. The V end lost 3 bases, the J end lost 4 bases, and 7 bases lay between the germline ends. Germline CDR1 is MRHNA and CDR2 is SNTAGT. CDR3 nucleotides: TGTGCCAGCAGTGAAAATTTATACAATGAGCAGTTCTTC. This sequence encodes CASSENLYNEQFF.

The chain is built from TRBV9 and TRBJ2-6; a weak D match, TRBD2 (6 bases). V was trimmed by 7 bases and J by 0 bases, leaving 11 bases between them. Germline V gives CDR1 SGDLS, CDR2 YYNGEE. The CDR3 runs 15 residues. The CDR3 spells CASETGDSGANVLTF. The CDR3 DNA reads TGTGCCAGCGAGACGGGGGACTCTGGGGCCAACGTCCTGACTTTC.

The V gene is TRBV7-2, the J gene TRBJ2-2; 7 bases agree with TRBD1. Losses at the gene ends were 2 bases for V and 4 bases for J; bases not matched to a gene: 4. Per germline, CDR1 SGHTA and CDR2 FQGNSA. The CDR3 covers 15 residues. CDR3 protein: CASSLSRGSTGELFF. Here the CDR3 DNA reads TGTGCCAGCAGCTTATCCAGGGGGAGCACCGGGGAGCTGTTTTTT.

The rearrangement links TRBV19 to TRBJ2-2, with 8 positions matching TRBD1. Trimming took 5 bases from V and 1 from J; bases not matched to a gene: 0. The CDR3 sequence is 14 residues long. Germline assignment: CDR1 LNHDA and CDR2 SQIVND (reference sequence). The CDR3 DNA reads as TGTGCCAGTAGTGACAGGGGGAACACCGGGGAGCTGTTTTTT. Translation gives CASSDRGNTGELFF.

The chain joins TRBV11-1 to TRBJ2-7, with D unclear. V shed 5 bases and J shed 0 bases, with 11 bases lying between them. The CDR3 is 14 amino acids. Germline values: CDR1 SGHAT, CDR2 FQDESV (reference sequence). DNA for the CDR3: TGTGCCAGCAGCCACCGACTGAGCTCCTACGAGCAGTACTTC. This sequence encodes CASSHRLSSYEQYF.

This chain links TRBV5-1 with TRBJ2-5; D gene ambiguous. This CDR3 comprises 12 residues. The germline CDR1 and CDR2 sequences are SGHRS and YFSETQ. Trimming stripped 4 bases from V and 1 base from J, with 5 bases between. CDR3 DNA: TGCGCCAGCAGCCCAACCCAAGAGACCCAGTACTTC. Amino acids: CASSPTQETQYF.

The V call is TRBV28, the J call TRBJ2-3, with 8 bases lining up with TRBD2. The ends lost 6 bases at V and 7 bases at J; junction bases unmatched: 12. There are 15 residues in the CDR3. Germline V lookup: CDR1 MDHEN, CDR2 SYDVKM. CDR3 loop: CASSEPGLGAYTQYF. CDR3 bases: TGTGCCAGCAGCGAACCGGGACTAGGAGCATATACGCAGTATTTT.

This clone was detected a few times. This chain joins TRBV4-1 and TRBJ1-2; unclear D gene. V dropped 4 bases and J dropped 7 bases, with 16 bases sitting between them. Germline CDR1 is MGHRA and CDR2 is YSYEKL. This CDR3 comprises 14 residues. CDR3 sequence reads: CASSRASAGSGYTF. Written as DNA, the CDR3 is TGCGCCAGCAGCCGCGCAAGTGCGGGGTCTGGCTACACCTTC.

The J gene is TRBJ2-2, the V gene TRBV10-2, with no clear D. The CDR3 runs to 13 residues. CDR1 and CDR2 (germline): WSHSY, SAAADI. The V and J ends lost 5 bases and 4 bases respectively, with 8 bases between them. In nucleotides, the CDR3 is TGCGCCAGCAGTATGTTGGGCACCGGGGAGCTGTTTTTT. This codes for CASSMLGTGELFF.

This sequence joins TRBV5-1 and TRBJ2-7, with D possibly being TRBD1 or TRBD2 (5 bases each). The CDR3 loop spans 14 amino acids. V was cut by 3 bases and J by 6 bases, with 16 bases left in between. The germline V gene has CDR1 SGHRS and CDR2 YFSETQ. CDR3 protein: CASSWDGDLGEQYF. CDR3 nucleotide sequence: TGCGCCAGCAGCTGGGACGGGGATCTGGGCGAGCAGTACTTC.

This rearrangement joins TRBV5-4 to TRBJ2-1; the match to TRBD2 covers 10 bases. J lost 8 bases, V lost 1 base, and 12 bases had no gene match. CDR1 is SGHNT, CDR2 YYREEE, per germline (reference sequence). This CDR3 comprises 17 residues. The CDR3, as DNA: TGTGCCAGCAGCTTGTTGGCTAGCGGGGGCCCTTGGGATGAGCAGTTCTTC. As protein: CASSLLASGGPWDEQFF.

The chain combines TRBV18 with TRBJ2-5; TRBD1 aligns across 8 bases. Per the germline V gene, CDR1 is KGHSH and CDR2 is LQKENI. This CDR3 is 14 amino acids long. Germline trimming cut 3 bases from V and 5 bases from J; bases unmatched to any gene: 5. The CDR3 loop reads CASSPQDRDETQYF. The CDR3 nucleotides are TGTGCCAGCTCACCTCAGGACAGGGATGAGACCCAGTACTTC.

This clone appeared a single time. The rearrangement links TRBV7-2 to TRBJ2-1, with D tentatively TRBD2 (7 bases). Between the trimmed V and J ends, which lost 2 bases and 9 bases, there was a span of 14 bases. CDR1 is SGHTA, CDR2 FQGNSA, per germline. The CDR3 sequence is 14 residues long. CDR3 in amino acids: CASSLKGGLGEQFF. The CDR3 nucleotides read TGTGCCAGCAGCTTAAAGGGGGGGCTGGGTGAGCAGTTCTTC.

The CDR3: CASSLEAGGFTDTQYF. In DNA, the CDR3 is TGCGCCAGCAGCTTGGAGGCAGGGGGCTTCACAGATACGCAGTATTTT. The rearrangement joins TRBV5-1 to TRBJ2-3, with TRBD1 matching over 8 bases. V gave up 0 bases and J gave up 2 bases; unmatched junction bases: 5. The V gene's germline CDR1 is SGHRS and CDR2 YFSETQ. This CDR3 has 16 residues.

The chain combines TRBV7-2 with TRBJ1-3; D remains ambiguous. Trimming took off 3 bases at V and 0 bases at J, with 9 bases between the two ends. CDR3 length: 15 residues. Germline V CDR1 and CDR2: SGHTA, FQGNSA. The CDR3 DNA reads as TGTGCCAGCAGCTTGAGAGGCGGCTCTGGAAACACCATATATTTT. It specifies CASSLRGGSGNTIYF.